Reported below is one TCR beta chain. This clonotype was observed many times. What this receptor recognizes is not known. Sequence at one end of the junction differs from germline and may be a read error. This entry is derived from a study of CD8 T cells in ankylosing spondylitis (dated by TCRdb to the late 2010s). A note on the overall study: To find TCR variants linked to disease, the study profiled T cell receptor beta repertoires in ankylosing spondylitis patients and healthy donors. The full study cohort was made up of approximately 24 ankylosing spondylitis patients and 108 healthy donors. Peripheral blood samples were taken, and synovial fluid was additionally collected from ankylosing spondylitis patients.

Sequenced on an Illumina HiSeq 2500. Quantitative 5'-RACE with molecular barcodes was the method used to prepare the TCR beta libraries. As for the authors' bioinformatics: A new computational method, built on a probabilistic model of VDJ rearrangement, was used to identify disease-linked TCR variants. Through fastp at Q25 and MiXCR, TCRdb rebuilt clones from the public reads, retaining in-frame beta chains. Entries are consolidated by CDR3 protein sequence, retaining the most common genes and DNA. The V and J calls, along with clone size, are taken from TCRdb and not from the paper's own processing. A total of more than 150,000 distinct CDR3 sequences appear in this sample, approximately 10% of them only once. The biggest ten clones account for almost 30% of the sample. The germline V gene encodes CDR1 SGHVS and CDR2 FNYEAQ. The CDR3 sequence holds 15 residues, the cysteine and phenylalanine included. The only DNA kept is the CDR3, 45 bases in frame from the first base.

On the study overall, not on this receptor specifically: Some motif variants were previously reported in synovial fluid and blood of reactive arthritis patients, suggesting common disease-initiation mechanisms. The disease-linked clones were reported to be significantly enriched in matched synovial fluid samples from ankylosing spondylitis patients. The disease-linked clones had a CD8+ phenotype and were found at relatively low frequencies in peripheral blood. A TCR beta motif of about 8 highly homologous amino acid variants appeared characteristic of blood from ankylosing spondylitis patients.

The rearranged segments are TRBV7-6 and TRBJ1-5; TRBD1 lines up with 12 middle nucleotides. This clonotype originated in a male donor with ankylosing spondylitis or in good health (not recorded which). Sequencing was done on a sample of blood, either unsorted or a sorted T cell fraction (not recorded which). The nucleotides read TGTGCCAGCAGCCCTGGGACAGGGGGCAACCAGCCCCAGCATTTT. Its protein reads: CASSPGTGGNQPQHF.